The 10 T cell receptor beta chains in this list originate from one sample, sequenced in a study of blood T cells in healthy people across ages. Primers used in a second PCR of about 7 to 11 cycles were a sample-barcoded 5' primer and a J-beta primer mix. TCRdb fed the 5' RACE reads into MiXCR, producing one record per CDR3 protein. The sample has approximately 790,000 distinct CDR3 sequences, 55% to 65% seen once. Sequences were obtained from blood. Receptor source: a man under 40 in good health.

The gene calls are TRBV7-9 and TRBJ2-5; TRBD2 aligns across 10 bases. Matching the DNA end better, TRBJ2-7 makes the J call doubtful. Germline CDR1 and CDR2: SEHNR and FQNEAQ (reference sequence). The CDR3 length is 16 residues. CDR3: CASSPTGTSVYYEQYF. CDR3 nucleotide sequence: TGTGCCAGCAGCCCAACCGGGACTAGCGTTTACTACGAGCAGTACTTC.

The V gene is TRBV6-5, the J gene TRBJ1-4; D is undetermined. This CDR3 spans 15 amino acids. The V gene lost 0 bases and the J gene lost 5 bases, with 10 bases spanning the gap. Germline assignment: CDR1 MNHEY and CDR2 SVGAGI. This CDR3 is CASSYSSSRNEKLFF. CDR3 nucleotides: TGTGCCAGCAGTTACTCGAGTTCCCGGAATGAAAAACTGTTTTTT.

The chain recombines TRBV28 with TRBJ2-1; a possible D gene is TRBD2 (6 bases). Trimming removed 10 bases at V and 2 bases at J, with 12 bases between. This CDR3 has 13 residues. In germline, CDR1 is MDHEN, CDR2 SYDVKM. DNA of the CDR3: TGTGCCACCGACGGGGGAGCCTACAATGAGCAGTTCTTC. It yields the protein CATDGGAYNEQFF.

Notes on this clonotype: One end of the junction varies from germline; a read error may be responsible. The V and J genes are TRBV7-7 and TRBJ2-7; 12 bases fit TRBD1. The CDR3 is made up of 18 amino acids. Germline-derived CDR1 and CDR2 are SSHAT and FNYEAQ (reference sequence). The CDR3 coding sequence is TGTGCTAGCAGCTTATGGGGACAGGGGGCGGACTGCGGCTACGAGCAGTACTTC. Its protein is CASSLWGQGADCGYEQYF.

The chain couples TRBV6-6 to TRBJ1-2; 9 positions match TRBD1. The V segment lost 5 bases and the J segment 0 bases; nucleotides outside the gene matches: 4. Germline CDR1 and CDR2: MNHNY and SVGAGI (reference sequence). The CDR3 is 15 residues long. CDR3 loop: CASSSRTGANYGYTF. Here the CDR3 DNA reads TGTGCCAGCAGTAGCCGGACAGGGGCTAACTATGGCTACACCTTC.

V and J are TRBV7-9 and TRBJ1-2; unclear D gene. Germline V gene sequence: CDR1 SEHNR, CDR2 FQNEAQ (reference sequence). V gave up 1 base and J gave up 6 bases, with 6 bases separating them. The CDR3 spans 12 residues. The DNA for the CDR3 is TGTGCCAGCAGCTTAGTTCCGAATGGCTACACCTTC. It specifies CASSLVPNGYTF.

V and J are TRBV12-3 or TRBV12-4 and TRBJ2-7; the D is unclear. V was cut by 5 bases and J by 2 bases, with 7 bases left in between. The CDR3 spans 12 residues. CDR3 in amino acids: CASSTMAYEQYF. For the CDR3, the DNA is TGTGCCAGCAGTACAATGGCCTACGAGCAGTACTTC.

The chain has TRBV4-3 and TRBJ2-4, with a weak D call TRBD1 (8 bases). CDR1 is LGHNA, CDR2 YSLEER, per germline. Trimming removed 1 base from V and 0 bases from J, with 13 bases in between. The CDR3 loop spans 17 amino acids. The CDR3 loop reads CASSQVNRGGAKNIQYF. DNA for the CDR3: TGCGCCAGCAGCCAAGTCAACAGGGGGGGAGCCAAAAACATTCAGTACTTC.

The rearrangement joins TRBV6-2 or TRBV6-3 to TRBJ2-4; the match to TRBD2 covers 7 bases. The CDR3 consists of 16 residues. Trimming took 4 bases from V and 9 from J; bases not matched to a gene: 15. Germline V gene data show CDR1 as MNHEY and CDR2 as SVGEGT. In DNA, the CDR3 is TGTGCCAGCAGTTCACCGGGACTATTAGCCAAGGGCATTCAGTACTTC. Translating gives CASSSPGLLAKGIQYF.

This chain links TRBV7-6 with TRBJ2-3; D gene ambiguous. This CDR3 is 14 amino acids long. The germline V gene encodes CDR1 SGHVS and CDR2 FNYEAQ. V was trimmed by 5 bases and J by 6 bases, leaving 15 bases between them. CDR3 in DNA: TGTGCCAGCAGCAAAGGACCCGAGATGGATACGCAGTATTTT. Amino acids: CASSKGPEMDTQYF. The whole variable domain, remainder taken from reference TRBV7-6 and TRBJ2-3, is GAGVSQSPRYKVTKRGQDVALRCDPISGHVSLYWYRQALGQGPEFLTYFNYEAQQDKSGLPNDRFSAERPEGSISTLTIQRTEQRDSAMYRCASSKGPEMDTQYFGPGTRLTVL.